The clone carrying this T cell receptor (beta chain) was recorded a few times. This sample was taken from a study of patients and donors after allogeneic stem cell transplantation. TCRdb re-called the RT-PCR reads with MiXCR, one entry per CDR3 protein. This sample yields more than 850,000 distinct CDR3 sequences, of which approximately 19% are seen a single time; around 6% belongs to the top ten. The CDR3 runs to 16 residues. Germline-derived CDR1 and CDR2 are SGHRS and YFSETQ. The ends lost 4 bases at V and 4 bases at J; junction bases unmatched: 11. What was sequenced was blood, either unsorted or a sorted T cell fraction (not recorded which). The receptor comes from a human donor who was either an allogeneic HSCT recipient or a stem cell or donor lymphocyte infusion donor (not recorded which). It is not recorded whose cells these are; they may come from a transplant donor. This chain links TRBV5-1 with TRBJ2-4; TRBD1 aligns across 7 bases. The CDR3 DNA reads TGCGCCAGCAGCCCTCTCTCTCCGGGACAGAAAAACATTCAGTACTTC. This translates into CASSPLSPGQKNIQYF.